Sequencing of this T cell receptor beta chain was carried out in a study of T-cell memory formation after mild COVID-19. Constant-segment-primed 5'RACE gave TCR alpha and TCR beta cDNA libraries with sample barcodes and UMIs. Using its own MiXCR run on the 5' RACE reads, TCRdb lists one record per CDR3 protein. This table holds a few hundred thousand distinct CDR3 sequences, 25% to 35% found once. The table lists this clonotype with a few counts. What it recognizes is unknown. Whole-study results and caveats: SARS-CoV-2 specificity of second-wave clones peaking day 37 was unconfirmed. Some clones that responded were present in memory (sampled pre-infection), which suggests cross-reactive memory joined.

This clonotype was obtained from an adult woman who had mild COVID-19 (a few samples of this study predate the infection). Cell type and time point are not known. Specimen: PBMCs or a T cell subset sorted from them (not recorded which).

CDR3 bases: TGCGCCAGCAGCCCAACCCTGACAGTAAATGAGCAGTTCTTC. As protein: CASSPTLTVNEQFF. The rearrangement joins TRBV4-1 to TRBJ2-1, with TRBD1 as a possible D gene (5 bases). V was shortened by 4 bases and J by 7 bases, with 14 bases between the two germline ends. This CDR3 is built from 14 residues. Per germline, CDR1 MGHRA and CDR2 YSYEKL.